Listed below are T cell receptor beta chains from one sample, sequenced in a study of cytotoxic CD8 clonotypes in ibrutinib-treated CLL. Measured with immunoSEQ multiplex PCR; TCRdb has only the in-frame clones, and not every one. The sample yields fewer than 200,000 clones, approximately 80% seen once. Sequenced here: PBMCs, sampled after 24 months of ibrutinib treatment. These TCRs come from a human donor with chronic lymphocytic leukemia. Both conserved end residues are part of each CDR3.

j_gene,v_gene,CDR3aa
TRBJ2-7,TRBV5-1,CASSLVEGWGQYF
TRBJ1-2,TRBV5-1,CASSPGGDYGYTF
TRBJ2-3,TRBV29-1,CSVELITDTQYF
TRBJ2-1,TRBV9,CASSIRQDPYNEQFF
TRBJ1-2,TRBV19,CASASRVDYGYTF
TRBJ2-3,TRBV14,CASSHPKGVTDTQYF
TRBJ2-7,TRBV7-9,CASSPNLRLAGSEQYF
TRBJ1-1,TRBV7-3,CASSPYKNTEAFF
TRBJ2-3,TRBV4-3,CASSQNGAADTQYF
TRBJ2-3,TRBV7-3,CASSSNRGRPDTQYF
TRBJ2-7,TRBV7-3,CASSLGHPPYEQYF
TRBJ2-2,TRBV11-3,CASSQGQGRLPGELFF
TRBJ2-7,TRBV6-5,CASRGQGARNEQYF
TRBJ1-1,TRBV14,CASSQSRETEAFF
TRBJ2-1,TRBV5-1,CASMIQGGLYNEQFF
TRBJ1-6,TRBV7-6,CASSLGTPSSYNSPLHF